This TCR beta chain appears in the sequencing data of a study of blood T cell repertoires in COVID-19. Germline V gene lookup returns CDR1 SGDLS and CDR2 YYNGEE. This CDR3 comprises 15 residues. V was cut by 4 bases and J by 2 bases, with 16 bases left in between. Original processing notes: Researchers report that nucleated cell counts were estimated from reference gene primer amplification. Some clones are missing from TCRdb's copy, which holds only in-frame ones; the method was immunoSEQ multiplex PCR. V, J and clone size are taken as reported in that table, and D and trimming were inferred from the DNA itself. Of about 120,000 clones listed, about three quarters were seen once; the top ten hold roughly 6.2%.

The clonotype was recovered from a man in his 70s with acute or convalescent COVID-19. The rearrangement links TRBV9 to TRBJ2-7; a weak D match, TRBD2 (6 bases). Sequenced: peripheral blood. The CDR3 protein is CASSPPFGSTYEQYF. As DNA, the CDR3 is TGTGCCAGCAGCCCCCCTTTCGGGAGTACCTACGAGCAGTACTTC.